This T cell receptor (beta chain) was identified during a study of blood T cells in healthy people across ages. As to this clonotype: Its cognate antigen is unknown.

Broader study findings: More naive CD4+ cells and higher diversity were found in long-lived than in aged donors.

They isolated at least 7 million PBMCs from each sample. Each sample provided at least 5.5 micrograms of extracted total RNA. V lost 6 bases, J lost 1 base, and 13 bases stayed unmatched. Germline lookup yields CDR1 DFQATT and CDR2 SNEGSKA (reference sequence). The CDR3 is 16 residues long. A second PCR of roughly 7 to 11 cycles used a sample-barcoded 5' primer and a J-beta primer mix. TCRdb processed the 5' RACE reads anew with MiXCR; each CDR3 protein has one entry. Among some 1.5 million distinct CDR3 sequences, roughly 43% were seen once, and the ten largest hold 4%. The sample taken for sequencing was blood. The receptor's source is a woman between 18 and 30 years old in good health. The V call is TRBV20-1, the J call TRBJ2-7, with 9 bases aligning to TRBD1. CDR3 region: CSAPGRDREFSYEQYF. The CDR3 DNA is TGCAGTGCCCCAGGGCGGGACAGGGAATTTTCCTACGAGCAGTACTTC.